This T cell receptor beta chain is from a study of blood T cell repertoires in COVID-19. For the study at large: T cells, B-cell-depleted T cells, or PBMCs provided the cDNA or gDNA that served as material.

Germline V lookup: CDR1 SGHDN, CDR2 FVKESK. The CDR3 has 17 residues. The V and J ends lost 0 bases and 0 bases respectively, with 13 bases between them. Enrolment of Seattle patients took place during active infection, and they were followed longitudinally. Source study methods: Estimation of nucleated cell counts relied on the amplification of reference gene primers. Data came from immunoSEQ multiplex PCR; TCRdb stores just in-frame clones and leaves some out. V and J calls and clone size are those listed in that table; D and trimming were worked out from the DNA. The sample contains 300,000 to 350,000 clones, about 92% of which appear only once.

V is TRBV14 and J is TRBJ2-3; tentatively, D is TRBD1 (5 bases). The source of this sequence is a woman in her sixties with COVID-19, enrolled during active disease. What was sequenced was peripheral blood. CDR3 sequence: CASSQDWAQVSTDTQYF. Written as DNA, the CDR3 is TGTGCCAGCAGCCAAGATTGGGCACAGGTTAGCACAGATACGCAGTATTTT.